This entry describes one T cell receptor (beta chain). This specimen belongs to a study of blood T cell repertoires in COVID-19. About the study: The United States, Italy and Spain were the sources of the acute and convalescent COVID-19 samples. From T cells, B-cell-depleted T cells, or PBMCs came the material, which was cDNA or gDNA.

The germline V and J ends were trimmed by 1 base and 0 bases, with 13 bases remaining between them. CDR1 and CDR2 from the germline V gene are SGHNT and YENEEA. The CDR3 is 17 amino acids. In the authors' methods: Cell counts per sample came from amplifying reference gene primers. Measured with immunoSEQ multiplex PCR; TCRdb has only the in-frame clones, and not every one. V and J calls and clone size follow that table, whereas D and trimming were derived from the DNA. This table has roughly 120,000 clones, about 83% appearing once. The V and J genes are TRBV11-3 and TRBJ2-1; no definite D call. The TCR was taken from a man aged 60 to 75 with acute or convalescent COVID-19. The sample comprised peripheral blood. CDR3 sequence (DNA): TGTGCCAGCAGCTTAGCCGGCAGGTTAAGCTCCTACAATGAGCAGTTCTTC. This encodes CASSLAGRLSSYNEQFF.